What follows are 18 T cell receptor beta chains derived from one specimen sequenced in a study of blood T cell repertoires in COVID-19. Clones were sequenced by immunoSEQ multiplex PCR, and TCRdb holds only the in-frame ones, with some missing. Here the sample spans over 450,000 clones, about 88% being singletons. Material for sequencing was peripheral blood. The receptor source for this set is a man younger than 35 with COVID-19, enrolled during active disease.

The chain couples TRBV10-3 to TRBJ2-7, with 7 bases aligning to TRBD1. This CDR3 contains 16 residues. Germline trimming cut 2 bases from V and 4 bases from J; bases unmatched to any gene: 11. CDR1 is ENHRY, CDR2 SYGVKD, per germline. The DNA of the CDR3 is TGTGCCATCAGTGAGACAGGACAAAGGGGGCAATACGAGCAGTACTTC. This codes for CAISETGQRGQYEQYF.

This chain uses TRBV6-5 with TRBJ1-5; the D gene is possibly TRBD1 (6 bases). Trimming took 9 bases from V and 7 from J, leaving 19 bases between them. Germline values: CDR1 MNHEY, CDR2 SVGAGI. This CDR3 region has 14 residues. The CDR3 nucleotides read TGTGCCAGTTCGCGGGGGCGCAGGAGCCAGCCCCAGCATTTT. Its translation is CASSRGRRSQPQHF.

V gene TRBV3-1 (or the pseudogene TRBV3-2) combines with J gene TRBJ2-3, with 10 bases aligning to TRBD2. Germline V CDR1 and CDR2: LGHDT, YNNKEL (reference sequence). Germline trimming cut 4 bases from V and 5 bases from J; bases unmatched to any gene: 6. The CDR3 runs 15 residues. CDR3 loop: CASSRSGRAVDTQYF. Here the CDR3 DNA reads TGTGCCAGCAGCCGAAGCGGGAGGGCCGTAGATACGCAGTATTTT.

The chain employs TRBV2 and TRBJ2-2, with D possibly TRBD1 on 6 matching bases. V lost 10 bases to trimming and J lost 8 bases, with 14 bases between them. Germline V gives CDR1 SNHLY, CDR2 FYNNEI. The CDR3 has 12 residues. DNA of the CDR3: TGTGCCACCAGACAGGACCAAGGGGAGCTGTTTTTT. Its translation is CATRQDQGELFF.

This rearrangement joins TRBV9 to TRBJ2-7, with D possibly matching TRBD1 (6 bases). V shed 4 bases and J shed 2 bases, with 13 bases lying between them. There are 14 residues in the CDR3. Per germline, CDR1 SGDLS and CDR2 YYNGEE. The CDR3 nucleotides read TGTGCCAGCAGCCCCCCCGGACAGACCTACGAGCAGTACTTC. Protein sequence: CASSPPGQTYEQYF.

The V call is TRBV2, the J call TRBJ2-1; a weak D match, TRBD2 (5 bases). Germline CDR1 reads SNHLY; CDR2 reads FYNNEI. Trimming took 4 bases from V and 7 from J, leaving 8 bases between them. The CDR3 length is 12 residues. Written as DNA, the CDR3 is TGTGCCAGCAGTGTATGGGAGAATGAGCAGTTCTTC. Amino acids: CASSVWENEQFF. Looking up the rest from reference TRBV2 and TRBJ2-1 gives the full variable domain: EPEVTQTPSHQVTQMGQEVILRCVPISNHLYFYWYRQILGQKVEFLVSFYNNEISEKSEIFDDQFSVERPDGSNFTLKIRSTKLEDSAMYFCASSVWENEQFFGPGTRLTVL.

The CDR3 DNA reads as TGCGCCAGCAGGTCCGGGACAGCTACTAACTATGGCTACACCTTC. It is translated as CASRSGTATNYGYTF. The chain has TRBV5-1 and TRBJ1-2; 7 nucleotides line up with TRBD1. Germline V gene sequence: CDR1 SGHRS, CDR2 YFSETQ. V shed 5 bases, J shed 0 bases, and the junction held 7 bases outside the gene matches. This CDR3 has 15 amino acids.

The chain employs TRBV20-1 and TRBJ1-2; 7 positions agree with TRBD1. The V gene end was trimmed by 3 bases and the J gene end by 6 bases; junction bases not matched to a gene: 10. This CDR3 has 14 residues. CDR1 and CDR2 (germline): DFQATT, SNEGSKA (reference sequence). CDR3 protein: CSASRGRSANGYTF. CDR3 bases: TGCAGTGCTAGTAGGGGGCGATCAGCTAATGGCTACACCTTC.

This clone was picked up a small number of times. The V gene is TRBV5-1, the J gene TRBJ2-7, with D maybe TRBD2 (7 bases). The germline V and J ends were trimmed by 4 bases and 7 bases, with 24 bases remaining between them. The CDR3 is 16 residues long. Germline lookup yields CDR1 SGHRS and CDR2 YFSETQ. CDR3 in DNA: TGCGCCAGCAGCGAGCCCCCCAGCGCGGGGGCCTTGGAGCAGTACTTC. Its protein product is CASSEPPSAGALEQYF. Together with reference TRBV5-1 and TRBJ2-7, the CDR3 gives the full variable domain: KAGVTQTPRYLIKTRGQQVTLSCSPISGHRSVSWYQQTPGQGLQFLFEYFSETQRNKGNFPGRFSGRQFSNSRSEMNVSTLELGDSALYLCASSEPPSAGALEQYFGPGTRLTVT.

The rearrangement joins TRBV7-8 to TRBJ2-6; 12 nucleotides match TRBD2. The CDR3 totals 16 residues. Germline values: CDR1 SGHVS, CDR2 FQNEAQ. V dropped 10 bases and J dropped 0; count of bases not matched to a gene: 4. Here the CDR3 reads CATPTSGSSGANVLTF. In nucleotides, the CDR3 is TGTGCCACTCCGACTAGCGGGAGCTCTGGGGCCAACGTCCTGACTTTC.

CDR3 region: CASSQGRGTGRKLFF. The CDR3, as DNA: TGTGCCAGCAGTCAAGGAAGGGGGACAGGGCGAAAACTGTTTTTT. J is TRBJ1-4 and V is TRBV5-6; 9 bases line up with TRBD1. The CDR3 runs to 15 residues. Germline-derived CDR1 and CDR2 are SGHDT and YYEEEE. V shed 5 bases, J shed 10 bases, and the junction held 12 bases outside the gene matches.

The rearrangement links TRBV5-1 to TRBJ1-2; a weak D match, TRBD1 (6 bases). V lost 4 bases to trimming and J lost 3 bases, with 19 bases between them. Germline CDR1 reads SGHRS; CDR2 reads YFSETQ. The CDR3 length is 16 residues. In nucleotides, the CDR3 is TGCGCCAGCAGCCCACCGGGGCAGGGGAGATACTATGGCTACACCTTC. As protein: CASSPPGQGRYYGYTF.

This chain connects TRBV19 to TRBJ2-2, with 12 bases identical to TRBD2. Germline CDR1 is LNHDA and CDR2 is SQIVND (reference sequence). V trimming: 1 base; J trimming: 6 bases; junction bases outside the gene matches: 3. The CDR3 covers 16 residues. The CDR3 DNA follows: TGTGCCAGTAGTATAGGGGCTAGCGGGAGGGCCGGGGAGCTGTTTTTT. It specifies CASSIGASGRAGELFF. Using reference TRBV19 and TRBJ2-2 for the parts outside the CDR3, the full variable domain is DGGITQSPKYLFRKEGQNVTLSCEQNLNHDAMYWYRQDPGQGLRLIYYSQIVNDFQKGDIAEGYSVSREKKESFPLTVTSAQKNPTAFYLCASSIGASGRAGELFFGEGSRLTVL.

The chain uses TRBV30 and TRBJ2-7, with 9 bases aligning to TRBD2. This CDR3 has 16 residues. After removal of 0 bases from V and 2 bases from J, the junction contained 8 bases not matched to a gene. The V gene's germline CDR1 is GTSNPN and CDR2 SVGIG (reference sequence). This CDR3 is CAWSVQILAGPYEQYF. The CDR3 coding sequence is TGTGCCTGGAGTGTACAGATTCTAGCGGGACCCTACGAGCAGTACTTC.

The CDR3 coding sequence is TGTGCCAGCAGGCGATCAACTAATGAAAAACTGTTTTTT. Translated: CASRRSTNEKLFF. The chain is built from TRBV11-3 and TRBJ1-4; D is ambiguous. CDR1 and CDR2 from the germline V gene are SGHNT and YENEEA. Trimming took off 6 bases at V and 0 bases at J, with 5 bases between the two ends. This CDR3 has 13 amino acids.

The V call is TRBV29-1, the J call TRBJ2-1; TRBD1 matches at 7 bases. Looked up from germline, CDR1 is SQVTM and CDR2 is ANQGSEA. This CDR3 has 15 residues. J lost 8 bases, V lost 4 bases, and 14 bases had no gene match. CDR3 sequence (DNA): TGCAGCGTTGCCCTCGAGAGGGGGCGTTCGGATGAGCAGTTCTTC. Amino acid sequence: CSVALERGRSDEQFF.

This chain joins TRBV6-6 and TRBJ2-1; D is perhaps TRBD2 (6 bases). Germline assignment: CDR1 MNHNY and CDR2 SVGAGI (reference sequence). Between the trimmed V and J ends, which lost 2 bases and 4 bases, there was a span of 12 bases. This CDR3 is 15 amino acids long. CDR3 coding DNA: TGTGCCAGCAGTTACCGAGGAGGGCGTTACAATGAGCAGTTCTTC. The encoded protein is CASSYRGGRYNEQFF.

Points on this clone: At the DNA level, this CDR3 is encoded by other sequences in the same sample as well. The V call is TRBV30, the J call TRBJ2-3; D remains ambiguous. V lost 5 bases and J 2 bases, leaving 5 bases between the germline ends. This CDR3 is 11 amino acids long. Germline lookup yields CDR1 GTSNPN and CDR2 SVGIG (reference sequence). CDR3 protein: CAWGYTDTQYF. As DNA, the CDR3 is TGTGCCTGGGGCTACACAGATACGCAGTATTTT.